This TCR beta chain stems from a study of identical twins. Broader study findings: The more abundant beta clonotypes in cord blood had fewer insertions, and memory repertoires did not show this. Out-of-frame TCR alpha sharing in monozygotic twins exceeded recombination model predictions.

Germline CDR1 reads LGHDT; CDR2 reads YNNKEL (reference sequence). This CDR3 has 11 amino acids. TCRdb redid the calling of the 5' RACE reads with MiXCR, one entry per CDR3 protein. The sample consists of some 1,700,000 distinct CDR3 sequences, under 35% of them appearing once. This clonotype was counted ten times or more. Its antigen is unidentified. The chain has TRBV3-1 and TRBJ2-5; 8 bases match TRBD1. The DNA end is a closer match to TRBJ2-7, so the J assignment may be wrong. This sequence was found in a newborn girl in good health. Sequenced input: cord blood. CDR3: CASSTGGEQYF. The CDR3 DNA sequence: TGTGCCAGCAGTACAGGGGGCGAGCAGTACTTC.